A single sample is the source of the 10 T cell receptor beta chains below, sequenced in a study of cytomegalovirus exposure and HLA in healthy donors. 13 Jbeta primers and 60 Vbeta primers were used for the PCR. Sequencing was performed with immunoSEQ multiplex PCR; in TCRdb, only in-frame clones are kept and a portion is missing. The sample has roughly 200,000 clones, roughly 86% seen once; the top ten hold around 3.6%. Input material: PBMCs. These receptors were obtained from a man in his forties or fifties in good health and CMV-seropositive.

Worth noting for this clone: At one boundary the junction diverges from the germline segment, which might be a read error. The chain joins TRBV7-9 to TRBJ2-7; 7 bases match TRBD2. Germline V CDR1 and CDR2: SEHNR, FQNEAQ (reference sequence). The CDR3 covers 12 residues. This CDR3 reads CASSQDGGRLEF. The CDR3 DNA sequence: TGTGCCAGCAGCCAGGACGGGGGGAGGTTGGAGTTC.

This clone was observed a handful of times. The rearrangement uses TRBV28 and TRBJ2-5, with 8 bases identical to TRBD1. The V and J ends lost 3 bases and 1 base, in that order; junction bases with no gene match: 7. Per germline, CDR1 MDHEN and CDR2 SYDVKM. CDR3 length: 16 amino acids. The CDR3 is CASSFRDRSPQETQYF. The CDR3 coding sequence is TGTGCCAGCAGTTTCAGGGACAGGAGCCCCCAAGAGACCCAGTACTTC. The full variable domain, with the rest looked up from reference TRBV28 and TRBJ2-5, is DVKVTQSSRYLVKRTGEKVFLECVQDMDHENMFWYRQDPGLGLRLIYFSYDVKMKEKGDIPEGYSVSREKKERFSLILESASTNQTSMYLCASSFRDRSPQETQYFGPGTRLLVL.

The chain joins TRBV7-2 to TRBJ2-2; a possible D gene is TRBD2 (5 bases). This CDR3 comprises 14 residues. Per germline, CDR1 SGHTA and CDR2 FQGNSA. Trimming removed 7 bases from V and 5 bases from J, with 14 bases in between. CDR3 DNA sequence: TGTGCCAGCATCGGGCCTCCGGGAACCGGGGAGCTGTTTTTT. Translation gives CASIGPPGTGELFF.

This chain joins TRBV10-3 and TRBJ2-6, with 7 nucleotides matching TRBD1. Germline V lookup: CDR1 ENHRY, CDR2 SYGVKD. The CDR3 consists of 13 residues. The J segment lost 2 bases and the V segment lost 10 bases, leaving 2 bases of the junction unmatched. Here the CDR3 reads CASQGAGANVLTF. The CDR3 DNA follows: TGTGCCAGCCAGGGGGCTGGGGCCAACGTCCTGACTTTC.

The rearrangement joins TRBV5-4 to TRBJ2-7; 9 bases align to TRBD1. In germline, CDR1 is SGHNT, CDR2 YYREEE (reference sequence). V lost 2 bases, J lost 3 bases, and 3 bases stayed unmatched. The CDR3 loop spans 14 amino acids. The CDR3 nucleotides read TGTGCCAGCAGCTTACCGGGACAGGGCTACGAGCAGTACTTC. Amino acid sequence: CASSLPGQGYEQYF. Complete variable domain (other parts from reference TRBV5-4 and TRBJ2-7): ETGVTQSPTHLIKTRGQQVTLRCSSQSGHNTVSWYQQALGQGPQFIFQYYREEENGRGNFPPRFSGLQFPNYSSELNVNALELDDSALYLCASSLPGQGYEQYFGPGTRLTVT.

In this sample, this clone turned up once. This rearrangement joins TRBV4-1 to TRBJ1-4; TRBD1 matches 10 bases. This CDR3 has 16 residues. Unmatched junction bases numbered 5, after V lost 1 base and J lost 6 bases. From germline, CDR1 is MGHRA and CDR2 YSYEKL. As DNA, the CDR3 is TGCGCCAGCAGCCAAGCTCCGGACAGGGGGTATGAAAAACTGTTTTTT. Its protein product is CASSQAPDRGYEKLFF.

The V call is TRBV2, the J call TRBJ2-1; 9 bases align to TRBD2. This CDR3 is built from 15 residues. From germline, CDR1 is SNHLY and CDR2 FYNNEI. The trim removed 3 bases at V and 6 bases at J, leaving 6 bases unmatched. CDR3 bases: TGTGCCAGCAGTGACGGGCGGGGGGGCTTCAATGAGCAGTTCTTC. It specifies CASSDGRGGFNEQFF.

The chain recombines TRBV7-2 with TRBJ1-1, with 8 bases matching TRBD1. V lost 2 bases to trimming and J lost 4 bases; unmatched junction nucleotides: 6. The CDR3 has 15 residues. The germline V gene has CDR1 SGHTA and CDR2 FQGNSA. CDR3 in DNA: TGTGCCAGCAGCTTACAGGGGGCTATCGGCACTGAAGCTTTCTTT. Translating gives CASSLQGAIGTEAFF. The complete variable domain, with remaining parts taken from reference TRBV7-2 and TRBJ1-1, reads GAGVSQSPSNKVTEKGKDVELRCDPISGHTALYWYRQSLGQGLEFLIYFQGNSAPDKSGLPSDRFSAERTGGSVSTLTIQRTQQEDSAVYLCASSLQGAIGTEAFFGQGTRLTVV.

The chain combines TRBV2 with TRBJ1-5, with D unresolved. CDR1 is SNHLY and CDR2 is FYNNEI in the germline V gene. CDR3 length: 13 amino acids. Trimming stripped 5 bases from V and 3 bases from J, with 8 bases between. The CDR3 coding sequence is TGTGCCAGCAGTTACAGTTACAATCAGCCCCAGCATTTT. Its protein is CASSYSYNQPQHF.

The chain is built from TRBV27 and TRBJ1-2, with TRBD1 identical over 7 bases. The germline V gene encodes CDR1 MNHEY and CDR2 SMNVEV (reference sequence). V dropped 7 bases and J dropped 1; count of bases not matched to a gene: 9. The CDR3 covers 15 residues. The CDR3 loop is CASTTYRGLNYGYTF. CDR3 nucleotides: TGTGCCAGCACCACCTACAGGGGCCTTAACTATGGCTACACCTTC.